These 3 T cell receptor beta chains were all obtained from the same sample, sequenced in a study of cytomegalovirus exposure and HLA in healthy donors. This PCR relied on a set of 60 Vbeta primers and 13 Jbeta primers. Produced via immunoSEQ multiplex PCR; TCRdb's table is partial and in-frame only. The data contain under 200,000 clones, over 75% of them singletons. Material: PBMCs. Receptor source: a man in his forties in good health and CMV-seropositive.

The V and J genes are TRBV9 and TRBJ1-1; D is unresolved. The CDR3 contains 14 residues. Germline V gene sequence: CDR1 SGDLS, CDR2 YYNGEE. V was pared by 4 bases and J by 5 bases, with 15 bases between. CDR3 sequence: CASSHRWQNTEAFF. CDR3 in DNA: TGTGCCAGCAGCCACCGCTGGCAGAATACTGAAGCTTTCTTT. The variable domain in full, with the rest retrieved from reference TRBV9 and TRBJ1-1, is DSGVTQTPKHLITATGQRVTLRCSPRSGDLSVYWYQQSLDQGLQFLIQYYNGEERAKGNILERFSAQQFPDLHSELNLSSLELGDSALYFCASSHRWQNTEAFFGQGTRLTVV.

Only one count was recorded for this clone. The chain has TRBV7-2 and TRBJ2-7; 9 bases agree with TRBD2. Losses at the gene ends were 1 base for V and 0 bases for J; bases not matched to a gene: 1. This CDR3 is 15 amino acids long. From germline, CDR1 is SGHTA and CDR2 FQGNSA. The DNA for the CDR3 is TGTGCCAGCAGCTTAGGACTAGCGGCCTCCTACGAGCAGTACTTC. Residues: CASSLGLAASYEQYF.

This clone was picked up one time. The chain carries TRBV29-1 and TRBJ2-1; 8 bases fit TRBD2. This CDR3 has 15 amino acids. V dropped 0 bases and J dropped 6; count of bases not matched to a gene: 7. Germline V gene data show CDR1 as SQVTM and CDR2 as ANQGSEA. CDR3 in DNA: TGCAGCGTTGAAGAAGGGCGGGGGGTTGGCAATGAGCAGTTCTTC. Translation: CSVEEGRGVGNEQFF.